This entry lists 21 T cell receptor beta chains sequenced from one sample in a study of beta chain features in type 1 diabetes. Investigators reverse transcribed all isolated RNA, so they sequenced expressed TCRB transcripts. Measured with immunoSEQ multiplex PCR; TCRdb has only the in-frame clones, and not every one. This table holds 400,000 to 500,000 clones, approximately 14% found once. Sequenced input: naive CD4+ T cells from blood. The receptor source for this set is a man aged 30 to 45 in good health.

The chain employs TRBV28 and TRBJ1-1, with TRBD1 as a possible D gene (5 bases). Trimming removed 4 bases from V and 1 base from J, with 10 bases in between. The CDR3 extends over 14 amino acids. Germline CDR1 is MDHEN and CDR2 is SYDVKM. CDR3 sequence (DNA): TGTGCCAGCAGTTCACCGGGACCGAACACTGAAGCTTTCTTT. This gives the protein CASSSPGPNTEAFF.

For the CDR3, the DNA is TGTGCCAGCAGCTCGCGGACTAGCGGGGGCACAGATACGCAGTATTTT. The encoded protein is CASSSRTSGGTDTQYF. The V call is TRBV11-3, the J call TRBJ2-3, with TRBD2 identical over 12 bases. J was trimmed by 1 base and V by 4 bases; bases with no gene match: 3. The CDR3 contains 16 residues. Germline V CDR1 and CDR2: SGHNT, YENEEA.

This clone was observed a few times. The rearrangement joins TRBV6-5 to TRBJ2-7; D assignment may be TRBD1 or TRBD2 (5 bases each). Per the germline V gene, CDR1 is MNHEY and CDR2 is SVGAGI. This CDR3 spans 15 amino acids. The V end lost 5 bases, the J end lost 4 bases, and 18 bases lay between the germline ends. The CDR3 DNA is TGTGCCAGCAGTCCCGCAGGGAGAATTCCTTACGAGCAGTACTTC. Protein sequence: CASSPAGRIPYEQYF.

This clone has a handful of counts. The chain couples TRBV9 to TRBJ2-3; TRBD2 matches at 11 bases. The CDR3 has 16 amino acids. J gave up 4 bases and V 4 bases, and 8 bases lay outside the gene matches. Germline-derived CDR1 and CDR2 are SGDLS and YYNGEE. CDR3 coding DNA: TGTGCCAGCAGCAGATTGACTAGCGGGAACCCAGATACGCAGTATTTT. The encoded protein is CASSRLTSGNPDTQYF. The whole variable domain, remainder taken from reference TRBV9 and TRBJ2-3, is DSGVTQTPKHLITATGQRVTLRCSPRSGDLSVYWYQQSLDQGLQFLIQYYNGEERAKGNILERFSAQQFPDLHSELNLSSLELGDSALYFCASSRLTSGNPDTQYFGPGTRLTVL.

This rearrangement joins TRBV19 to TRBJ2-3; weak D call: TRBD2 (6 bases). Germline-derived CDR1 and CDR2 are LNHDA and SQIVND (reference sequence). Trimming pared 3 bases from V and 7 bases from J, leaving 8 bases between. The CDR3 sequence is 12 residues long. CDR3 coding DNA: TGTGCCAGTAGTATGGCGGGGTATACGCAGTATTTT. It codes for CASSMAGYTQYF.

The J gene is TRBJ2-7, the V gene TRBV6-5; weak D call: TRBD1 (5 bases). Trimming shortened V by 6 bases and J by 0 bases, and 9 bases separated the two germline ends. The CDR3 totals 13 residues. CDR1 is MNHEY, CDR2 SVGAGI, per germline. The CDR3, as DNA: TGTGCCAGCAGCGACAGCTTCTCCTACGAGCAGTACGTC. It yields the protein CASSDSFSYEQYV.

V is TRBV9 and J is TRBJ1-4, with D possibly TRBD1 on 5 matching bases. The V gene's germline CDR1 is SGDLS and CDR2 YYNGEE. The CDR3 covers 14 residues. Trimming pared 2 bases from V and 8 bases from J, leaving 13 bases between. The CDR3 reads CASSVGRSGEKLFF. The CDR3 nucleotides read TGTGCCAGCAGCGTTGGACGGTCAGGGGAAAAACTGTTTTTT.

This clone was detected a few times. In DNA form, the CDR3 reads TGTGCCTGGAGGTTAAAGGTGCAGTTCTTC. This sequence encodes CAWRLKVQFF. The rearrangement links TRBV30 to TRBJ2-1; D unclear. This CDR3 spans 10 amino acids. The germline gives CDR1 GTSNPN, CDR2 SVGIG (reference sequence). Between the trimmed V and J ends, which lost 3 bases and 12 bases, there was a span of 9 bases.

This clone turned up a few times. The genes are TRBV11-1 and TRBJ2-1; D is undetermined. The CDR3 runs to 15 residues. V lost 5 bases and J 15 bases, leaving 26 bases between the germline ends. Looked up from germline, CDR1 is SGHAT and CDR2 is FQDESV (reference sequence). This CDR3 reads CASSDRTEDQTSAFF. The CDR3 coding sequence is TGTGCCAGCAGCGATCGGACCGAGGACCAGACAAGCGCGTTCTTC. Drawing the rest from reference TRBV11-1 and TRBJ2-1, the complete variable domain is EAEVAQSPRYKITEKSQAVAFWCDPISGHATLYWYRQILGQGPELLVQFQDESVVDDSQLPKDRFSAERLKGVDSTLKIQPAELGDSAMYLCASSDRTEDQTSAFFGPGTRLTVL.

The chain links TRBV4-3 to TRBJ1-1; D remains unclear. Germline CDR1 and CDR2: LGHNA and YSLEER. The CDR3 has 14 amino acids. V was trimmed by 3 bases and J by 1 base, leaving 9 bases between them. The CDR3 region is CASSQGPSNTEAFF. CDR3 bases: TGCGCCAGCAGCCAGGGTCCTTCGAACACTGAAGCTTTCTTT.

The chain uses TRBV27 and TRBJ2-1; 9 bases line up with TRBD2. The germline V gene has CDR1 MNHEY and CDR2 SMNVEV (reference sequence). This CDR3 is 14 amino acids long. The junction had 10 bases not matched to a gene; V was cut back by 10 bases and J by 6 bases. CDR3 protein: CAIAPLAGPNEQFF. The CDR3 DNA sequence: TGTGCCATCGCGCCCCTAGCGGGGCCCAATGAGCAGTTCTTC.

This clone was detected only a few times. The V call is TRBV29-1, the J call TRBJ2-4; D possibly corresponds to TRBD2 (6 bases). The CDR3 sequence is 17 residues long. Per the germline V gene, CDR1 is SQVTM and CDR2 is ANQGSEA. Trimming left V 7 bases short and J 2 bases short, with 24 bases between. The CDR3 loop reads CSAGLGGRGFTKNIQYF. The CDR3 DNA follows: TGCAGCGCGGGACTTGGAGGGCGAGGTTTTACCAAAAACATTCAGTACTTC. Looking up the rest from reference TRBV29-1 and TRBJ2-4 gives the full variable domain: SAVISQKPSRDICQRGTSLTIQCQVDSQVTMMFWYRQQPGQSLTLIATANQGSEATYESGFVIDKFPISRPNLTFSTLTVSNMSPEDSSIYLCSAGLGGRGFTKNIQYFGAGTRLSVL.

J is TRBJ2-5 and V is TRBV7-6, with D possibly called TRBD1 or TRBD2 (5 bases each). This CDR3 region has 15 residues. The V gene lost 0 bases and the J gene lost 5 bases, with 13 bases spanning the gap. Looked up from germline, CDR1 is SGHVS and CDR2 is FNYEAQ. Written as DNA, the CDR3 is TGTGCCAGCAGCTTAGCGAGTGGGGGAAGTGAGACCCAGTACTTC. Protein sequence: CASSLASGGSETQYF.

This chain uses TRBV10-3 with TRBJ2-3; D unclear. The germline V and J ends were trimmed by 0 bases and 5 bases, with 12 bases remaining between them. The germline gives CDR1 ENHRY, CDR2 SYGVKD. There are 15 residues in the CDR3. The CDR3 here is CAISESTMAGDTQYF. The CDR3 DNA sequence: TGTGCCATCAGTGAGTCGACCATGGCCGGAGATACGCAGTATTTT.

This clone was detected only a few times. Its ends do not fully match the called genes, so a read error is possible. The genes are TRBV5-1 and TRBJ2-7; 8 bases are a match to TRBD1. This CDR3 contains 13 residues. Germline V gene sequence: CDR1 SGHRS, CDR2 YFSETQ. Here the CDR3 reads CASSRERGQGSAF. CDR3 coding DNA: TGCGCCAGCAGCCGAGAACGCGGACAGGGCAGCGCCTTC.

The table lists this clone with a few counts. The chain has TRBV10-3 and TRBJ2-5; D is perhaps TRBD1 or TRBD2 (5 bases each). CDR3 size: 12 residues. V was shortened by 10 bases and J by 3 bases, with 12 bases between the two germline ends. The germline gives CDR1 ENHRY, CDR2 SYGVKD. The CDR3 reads CATGAREETQYF. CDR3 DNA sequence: TGTGCCACCGGGGCCCGGGAAGAGACCCAGTACTTC.

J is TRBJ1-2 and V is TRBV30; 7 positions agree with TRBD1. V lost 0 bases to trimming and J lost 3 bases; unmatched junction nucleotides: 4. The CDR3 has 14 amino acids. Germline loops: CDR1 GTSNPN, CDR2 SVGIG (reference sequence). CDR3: CAWSVGRGDYGYTF. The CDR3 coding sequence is TGTGCCTGGAGTGTCGGCAGGGGGGACTATGGCTACACCTTC.

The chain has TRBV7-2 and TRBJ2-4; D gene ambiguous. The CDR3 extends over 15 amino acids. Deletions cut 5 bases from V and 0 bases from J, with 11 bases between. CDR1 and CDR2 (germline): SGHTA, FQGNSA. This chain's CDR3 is CASSRSILAKNIQYF. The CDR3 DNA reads TGTGCCAGCAGCCGCAGCATTCTAGCCAAAAACATTCAGTACTTC.

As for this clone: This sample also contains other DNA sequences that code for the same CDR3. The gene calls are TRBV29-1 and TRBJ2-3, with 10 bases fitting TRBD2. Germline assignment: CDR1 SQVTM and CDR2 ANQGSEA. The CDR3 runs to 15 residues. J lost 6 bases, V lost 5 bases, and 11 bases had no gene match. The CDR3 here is CSVTAGGRLVDTQYF. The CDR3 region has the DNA TGCAGCGTTACAGCGGGAGGGCGGTTAGTGGATACGCAGTATTTT.

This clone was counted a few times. CDR3 sequence (DNA): TGTGCCAGCAGCTTAGGTACAGTCTCCTACGAGCAGTACGTC. This codes for CASSLGTVSYEQYV. The V and J genes are TRBV7-8 and TRBJ2-7; D remains ambiguous. The V end lost 1 base, the J end lost 0 bases, and 7 bases lay between the germline ends. The CDR3 covers 14 residues. Germline CDR1 is SGHVS and CDR2 is FQNEAQ.

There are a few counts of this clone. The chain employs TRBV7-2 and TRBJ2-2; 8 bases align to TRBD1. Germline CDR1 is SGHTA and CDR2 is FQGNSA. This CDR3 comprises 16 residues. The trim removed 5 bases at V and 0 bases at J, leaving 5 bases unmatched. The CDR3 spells CASSPAGQANTGELFF. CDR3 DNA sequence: TGTGCCAGCAGCCCTGCGGGACAGGCGAACACCGGGGAGCTGTTTTTT.